The clone carrying this TCR beta chain has only one observation. The data are from a study of blood T cell repertoires in COVID-19. Whole-study context: The cDNA or gDNA used as material had been derived from T cells, B-cell-depleted T cells, or PBMCs.

Germline-derived CDR1 and CDR2 are SEHNR and FQNEAQ (reference sequence). Losses at the gene ends were 1 base for V and 4 bases for J; bases not matched to a gene: 2. CDR3 length: 15 residues. Using immunoSEQ multiplex PCR, the repertoire was profiled, and TCRdb retains in-frame clones only, with some absent. This sample yields 65,000 to 80,000 clones, of which over 70% are seen a single time; roughly 10% belongs to the top ten. This chain connects TRBV7-9 to TRBJ1-4; TRBD1 agrees at 8 bases. The clonotype originates from a man aged 50-59 years with acute or convalescent COVID-19. Sequenced input: peripheral blood. CDR3 sequence reads: CASSLEGQGNEKLFF. The CDR3 DNA follows: TGTGCCAGCAGCTTAGAAGGACAGGGTAATGAAAAACTGTTTTTT.